Described below is a single TCR beta chain sequence and its context. This sample is part of a study of blood T cell repertoires in COVID-19. Across the study: Acute-phase and convalescent COVID-19 samples originated in the United States, Italy and Spain.

Per the original methods: Amplified reference gene primers provided the basis for estimating nucleated cell counts. Measured with immunoSEQ multiplex PCR; TCRdb has only the in-frame clones, and not every one. D and trimming were read from the DNA, whereas the V and J calls and clone size are those reported in that table. This sample has some 120,000 clones, with about four fifths found just once. Trimming left V 4 bases short and J 3 bases short, with 6 bases between. This CDR3 comprises 12 residues. Germline V gene sequence: CDR1 MDHEN, CDR2 SYDVKM. This chain joins TRBV28 and TRBJ1-2; D uncertain. The source material was peripheral blood. The clonotype was recovered from a man in his 60s with acute or convalescent COVID-19. In DNA, the CDR3 is TGTGCCAGCAGTTCCCGGGACTATGGCTACACCTTC. It codes for CASSSRDYGYTF.